Listed below are T cell receptor beta chains from one sample, sequenced in a study of naive and memory T cell subsets. TCRdb reprocessed the UMI-ligation and nested PCR reads via MiXCR and lists one record per CDR3 protein. The sample includes roughly 100,000 distinct CDR3 sequences, around 13% seen only once; the top ten take 2.5% to 3.5%. The sequencing sample was made of naive CD8+ T cells from blood. The receptors here all came from a human donor in good health. Both conserved end residues are trimmed from each CDR3.

TRBJ2-3 TRBV7-6 ASRQTSGRILDTQY
TRBJ2-2 TRBV27 ASSWDRGTGELF
TRBJ2-1 TRBV19 ASSMGHLNEQF
TRBJ1-4 TRBV28 ASSFQWANEKLF
TRBJ2-1 TRBV9 ASSGRGGSYNEQF
TRBJ1-2 TRBV12-3/TRBV12-4 ASSLDRGRGYT
TRBJ2-7 TRBV25-1 ASSPGTAKYEQY
TRBJ2-1 TRBV11-2 ASSLDPSFEQF
TRBJ2-7 TRBV14 ASSPHPQGPYEQY
TRBJ2-5 TRBV27 ASSPRTEETQY
TRBJ2-7 TRBV7-9 ASRQGAHEQY
TRBJ1-4 TRBV7-9 ASSPPPATTNEKLF
TRBJ1-2 TRBV12-3/TRBV12-4 ASSFPFQDGYT
TRBJ1-1 TRBV5-6 ASSQGQMNTEAF
TRBJ2-5 TRBV20-1 SASPARQETQY
TRBJ1-4 TRBV2 ASSETAKEELF
TRBJ2-1 TRBV29-1 SDGTTDFNEQF
TRBJ1-6 TRBV12-3/TRBV12-4 ASSPLGDGSYSPLH
TRBJ2-1 TRBV7-9 ASSLGTSNEQF
TRBJ2-2 TRBV7-8 ASGEVFNTGELF
TRBJ2-1 TRBV7-9 ASSSTIMSSYNEQF
TRBJ2-7 TRBV20-1 SAILSRRGEQY
TRBJ2-1 TRBV4-3 ASSQERVTDEQF
TRBJ1-2 TRBV5-6 ASSLEYDGYT
TRBJ2-3 TRBV3-1 ASSQDVLASSTDTQY
TRBJ2-1 TRBV29-1 SVEANEQF
TRBJ1-5 TRBV4-2 ASSQDELNQPQH
TRBJ1-2 TRBV3-1 ASSPGQGAGYGYT
TRBJ2-7 TRBV14 ASSLGTGIYEQY
TRBJ1-1 TRBV6-5 ASMWDFEGRGTEAF
TRBJ2-7 TRBV20-1 SARVTGGSYEQY
TRBJ1-5 TRBV20-1 SAIERVSNQPQH
TRBJ2-1 TRBV6-2/TRBV6-3 ASSWWRNEQF
TRBJ2-1 TRBV6-2/TRBV6-3 ASSYPNRDGPYNEQF
TRBJ1-2 TRBV14 ASSQDGGVYGYT
TRBJ1-4 TRBV7-8 ASSPSGTGREKLF
TRBJ1-3 TRBV12-3/TRBV12-4 ASNRQGSASGNTIY
TRBJ1-1 TRBV11-2 ASSPDGGDTEAF
TRBJ2-1 TRBV4-3 ASSQDPGTEYNEQF
TRBJ1-2 TRBV9 ASSVGPRDYT
TRBJ2-1 TRBV29-1 SVEGSTAGEQF